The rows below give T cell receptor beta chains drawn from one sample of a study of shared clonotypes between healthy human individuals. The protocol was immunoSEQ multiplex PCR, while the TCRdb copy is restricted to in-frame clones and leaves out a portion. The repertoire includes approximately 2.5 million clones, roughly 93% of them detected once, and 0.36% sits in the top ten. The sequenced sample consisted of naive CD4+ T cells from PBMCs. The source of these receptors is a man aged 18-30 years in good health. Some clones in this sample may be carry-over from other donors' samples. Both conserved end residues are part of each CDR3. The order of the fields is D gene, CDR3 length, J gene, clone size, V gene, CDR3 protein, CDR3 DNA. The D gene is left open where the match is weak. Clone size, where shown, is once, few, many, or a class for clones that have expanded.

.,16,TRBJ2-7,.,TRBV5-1,CASSLNPTGVSYEQYF,TGCGCCAGCAGCTTAAATCCGACTGGGGTGTCCTACGAGCAGTACTTC
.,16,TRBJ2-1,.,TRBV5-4,CASSLYRGGEGNEQFF,TGTGCCAGCAGCTTGTACAGGGGGGGAGAGGGGAATGAGCAGTTCTTC
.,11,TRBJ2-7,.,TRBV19,CASSTRSEQYF,TGTGCCAGTAGTACTAGGAGCGAGCAGTACTTC
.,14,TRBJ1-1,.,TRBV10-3,CAISDRGEGTEAFF,TGTGCCATCAGTGATCGGGGGGAAGGTACTGAAGCTTTCTTT
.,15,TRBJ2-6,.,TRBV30,CAWTLGLSEANVLTF,TGTGCCTGGACGTTGGGACTGTCGGAGGCCAACGTCCTGACTTTC
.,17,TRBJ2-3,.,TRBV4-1,CASSQGRARTSTDTQYF,TGCGCCAGCAGCCAAGGTCGGGCACGGACTAGCACAGATACGCAGTATTTT
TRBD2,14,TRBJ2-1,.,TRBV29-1,CSVELAGVRYEQFF,TGCAGCGTTGAACTAGCGGGAGTTAGGTATGAGCAGTTCTTC
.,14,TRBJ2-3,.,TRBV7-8,CASSPVQATDTQYF,TGTGCCAGCAGCCCAGTCCAGGCGACAGATACGCAGTATTTT
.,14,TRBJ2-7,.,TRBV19,CASKNVDGSYEQYF,TGTGCCAGTAAGAATGTGGACGGATCCTACGAGCAGTACTTC
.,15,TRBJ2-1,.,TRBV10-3,CAISLISGSRSEQFF,TGTGCCATCAGTTTAATTAGCGGAAGCCGGAGTGAGCAGTTCTTC
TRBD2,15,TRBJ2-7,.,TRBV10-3,CAISGLAGGSYEQYF,TGTGCCATCAGTGGACTAGCGGGAGGTTCCTACGAGCAGTACTTC
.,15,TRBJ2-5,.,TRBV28,CASSFIGGNQETQYF,TGTGCCAGCAGTTTTATCGGGGGAAACCAAGAGACCCAGTACTTC
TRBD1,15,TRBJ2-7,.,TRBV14,CASSQLTGGVYEQYF,TGTGCCAGCAGCCAACTGACAGGGGGCGTCTACGAGCAGTACTTC
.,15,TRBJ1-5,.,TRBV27,CASSMGGRGNQPQHF,TGTGCCAGCAGCATGGGGGGTCGCGGCAATCAGCCCCAGCATTTT
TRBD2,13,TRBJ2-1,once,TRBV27,CASSLTLSGRQFF,TGTGCCAGCAGTTTAACTCTTAGCGGGCGGCAGTTCTTC
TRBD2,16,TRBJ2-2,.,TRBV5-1,CASFGLAGDPTGELFF,TGCGCCAGCTTCGGCCTGGCGGGAGACCCCACCGGGGAGCTGTTTTTT
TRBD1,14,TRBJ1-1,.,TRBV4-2,CASSPTTGGTEAFF,TGTGCCAGCAGCCCGACGACAGGGGGCACTGAAGCTTTCTTT
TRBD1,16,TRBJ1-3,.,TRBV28,CASSLGGTASGNTIYF,TGTGCCAGCAGTTTGGGTGGGACAGCCTCAGGAAACACCATATATTTT
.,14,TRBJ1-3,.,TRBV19,CASNWDGQRNTIYF,TGTGCCAGTAATTGGGATGGTCAACGAAACACCATATATTTT
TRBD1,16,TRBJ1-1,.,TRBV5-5,CASSFIGKGASAEAFF,TGTGCCAGCAGCTTTATTGGTAAGGGGGCGAGTGCTGAAGCTTTCTTT
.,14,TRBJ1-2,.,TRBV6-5,CASKKIGGGGRATF,TGTGCCAGTAAGAAAATAGGAGGTGGGGGGAGAGCCACCTTC
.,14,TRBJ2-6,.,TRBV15,CATSRVWGANVLTF,TGTGCCACCAGCAGAGTATGGGGGGCCAACGTCCTGACTTTC
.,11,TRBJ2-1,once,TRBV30,CAWSPFNEQFF,TGTGCCTGGAGCCCGTTCAATGAGCAGTTCTTC
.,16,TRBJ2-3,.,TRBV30,CAWRPRGPLRTDTQYF,TGTGCCTGGAGGCCCCGAGGGCCACTCCGCACAGATACGCAGTATTTT
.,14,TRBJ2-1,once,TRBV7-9,CASSLSGSYNEQFF,TGTGCCAGCAGCTTAAGCGGCTCCTACAATGAGCAGTTCTTC
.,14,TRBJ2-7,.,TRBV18,CASSPRREVWEQYF,TGTGCCAGCTCACCACGCAGGGAGGTTTGGGAGCAGTACTTC
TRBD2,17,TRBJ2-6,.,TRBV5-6,CASSPGGSQPGANVLTF,TGTGCCAGCAGCCCGGGAGGCTCGCAGCCTGGGGCCAACGTCCTGACTTTC
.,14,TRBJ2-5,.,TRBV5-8,CASSLWRGRETQYF,TGTGCCAGCAGCTTGTGGAGGGGGAGGGAGACCCAGTACTTC
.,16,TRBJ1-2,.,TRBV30,CACPSFRAPANYGYTF,TGTGCCTGCCCGTCCTTCAGGGCCCCAGCTAACTATGGCTACACCTTC
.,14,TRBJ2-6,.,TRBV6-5,CASRGSSGANVLTF,TGTGCCAGCAGAGGGAGCTCTGGGGCCAACGTCCTGACTTTC
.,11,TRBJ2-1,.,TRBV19,CASRKAGEQFF,TGTGCCAGCAGAAAAGCTGGTGAGCAGTTCTTC
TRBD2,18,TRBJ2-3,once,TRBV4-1,CASRRLAGRAKSTDTQYF,TGCGCCAGCAGACGTCTAGCGGGAAGAGCCAAATCCACAGATACGCAGTATTTT
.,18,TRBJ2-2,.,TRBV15,CATSGDNWWESHTGELFF,TGTGCCACCAGCGGGGATAACTGGTGGGAGTCACACACCGGGGAGCTGTTTTTT
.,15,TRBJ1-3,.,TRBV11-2,CASSTTRDGRNTIYF,TGTGCCAGCAGCACAACAAGGGACGGAAGAAACACCATATATTTT
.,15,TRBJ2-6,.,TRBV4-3,CASSQVSSGANVLTF,TGCGCCAGCAGCCAAGTGTCCTCTGGGGCCAACGTCCTGACTTTC
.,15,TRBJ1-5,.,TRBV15,CATSSWAGYNQPQHF,TGTGCCACCAGCAGTTGGGCAGGGTACAATCAGCCCCAGCATTTT
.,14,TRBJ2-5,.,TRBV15,CATSRQGFGETQYF,TGTGCCACCAGCAGACAGGGTTTTGGAGAGACCCAGTACTTC
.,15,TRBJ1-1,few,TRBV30,CAWSVFPGVGTEAFF,TGTGCCTGGAGTGTATTCCCAGGGGTCGGCACTGAAGCTTTCTTT
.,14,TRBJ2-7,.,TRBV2,CASSGTEGSYEQYF,TGTGCCAGCAGCGGGACGGAAGGCTCCTACGAGCAGTACTTC
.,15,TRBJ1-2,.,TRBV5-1,CASSLESSRNYGYTF,TGCGCCAGCAGCTTGGAGAGTTCGCGGAACTATGGCTACACCTTC
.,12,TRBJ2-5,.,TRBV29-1,CSVEPYLETQYF,TGCAGCGTTGAACCCTACTTAGAGACCCAGTACTTC
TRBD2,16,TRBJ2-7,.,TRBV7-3,CASSGGLAGVGYEQYF,TGTGCCAGCAGCGGGGGACTAGCGGGAGTCGGCTACGAGCAGTACTTC
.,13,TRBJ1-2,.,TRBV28,CASRPGPDNGYTF,TGTGCCAGCAGACCCGGTCCCGATAATGGCTACACCTTC
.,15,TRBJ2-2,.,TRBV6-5,CASSSPPTGTGELFF,TGTGCCAGCAGTTCCCCCCCGACCGGCACCGGGGAGCTGTTTTTT
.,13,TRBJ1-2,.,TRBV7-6,CASSTGTRSGYTF,TGTGCCAGCAGCACCGGGACCAGGAGTGGCTACACCTTC
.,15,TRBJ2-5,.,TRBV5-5,CASSLAFSVQETQYF,TGTGCCAGCAGCTTGGCCTTTAGCGTACAAGAGACCCAGTACTTC
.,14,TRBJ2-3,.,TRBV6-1,CASSERSSADTQYF,TGTGCCAGCAGTGAAAGGAGTAGCGCAGATACGCAGTATTTT
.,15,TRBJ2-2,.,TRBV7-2,CASSLLASNTGELFF,TGTGCCAGCAGCTTGTTGGCGTCGAACACCGGGGAGCTGTTTTTT
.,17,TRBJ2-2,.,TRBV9,CASSVVVEADYTGELFF,TGTGCCAGCAGCGTAGTTGTGGAGGCCGATTACACCGGGGAGCTGTTTTTT
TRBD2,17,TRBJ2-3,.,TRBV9,CASSPQISGMVTDTQYF,TGTGCCAGCAGCCCCCAAATTAGCGGGATGGTAACAGATACGCAGTATTTT
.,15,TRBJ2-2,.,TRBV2,CASSEGGWYTGELFF,TGTGCCAGCAGTGAGGGCGGATGGTACACCGGGGAGCTGTTTTTT
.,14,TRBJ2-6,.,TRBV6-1,CASRKGSGANVLTF,TGTGCCAGCAGGAAGGGATCTGGGGCCAACGTCCTGACTTTC
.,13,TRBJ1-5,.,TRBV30,CAWNKAGNQPQHF,TGTGCCTGGAATAAGGCGGGAAATCAGCCCCAGCATTTT
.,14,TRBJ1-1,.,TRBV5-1,CASSLVAGNTEAFF,TGCGCCAGCAGCTTGGTAGCAGGGAACACTGAAGCTTTCTTT
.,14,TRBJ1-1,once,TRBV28,CASRSGLWNTEAFF,TGTGCCAGCAGATCAGGACTTTGGAACACTGAAGCTTTCTTT